This is a list of T cell receptor beta chains from one sample in a study of identical twins. TCRdb redid the calling of the 5' RACE reads with MiXCR, one entry per CDR3 protein. The sample yields around 300,000 distinct CDR3 sequences, about 8.9% seen once. These data were also reused for a study on yellow fever vaccine responses in identical twins.

Sequencing input: memory (CD45RO+) T cells sorted from blood. These receptors all come from a woman younger than 35 in good health. Each CDR3 is given with its conserved first and last residue. Fields, in order: CDR3 length, clone size, J gene, V gene, D gene, CDR3 protein, CDR3 DNA. D genes are given only for firm matches. A row's size may be missing; if present it is once, few, many or a size class.

15	few	TRBJ2-5	TRBV3-1	TRBD1	CASSQPTGLQETQYF	TGTGCCAGCAGCCAACCGACAGGGCTACAAGAGACCCAGTACTTC
11	many	TRBJ2-7	TRBV3-1	-	CASSRNEEQYF	TGTGCCAGCAGCCGGAACGAGGAGCAGTACTTC
19	few	TRBJ2-1	TRBV6-2/TRBV6-3	TRBD2	CASSYSILAGGKYYNEQFF	TGTGCCAGCAGTTACTCTATCTTAGCGGGGGGAAAGTACTACAATGAGCAGTTCTTC
13	-	TRBJ1-1	TRBV15	-	CATSERANTEAFF	TGTGCCACCAGTGAGAGAGCCAACACTGAAGCTTTCTTT
12	-	TRBJ1-3	TRBV2	-	CASTEDGNTIYF	TGTGCCAGCACCGAGGATGGAAACACCATATATTTT
15	few	TRBJ2-6	TRBV3-1	-	CASSPRHSGANVLTF	TGTGCCAGCAGCCCTCGGCACTCTGGGGCCAACGTCCTGACTTTC
13	many	TRBJ2-5	TRBV3-1	-	CASSLQIQETQYF	TGTGCCAGCAGCCTACAGATCCAAGAGACCCAGTACTTC
17	-	TRBJ2-1	TRBV3-1	-	CACSYGWGGSSYNEQFF	TGTGCCTGCAGCTACGGGTGGGGAGGAAGCTCCTACAATGAGCAGTTCTTC
12	many	TRBJ2-1	TRBV5-1	-	CASSLQRNEQFF	TGCGCCAGCAGCTTGCAAAGGAATGAGCAGTTCTTC
15	many	TRBJ1-6	TRBV14	-	CASSQDGRDNSPLHF	TGTGCCAGCAGCCAAGATGGCAGGGATAATTCACCCCTCCACTTT
18	-	TRBJ1-1	TRBV14	-	CASSQEWGQAVRNTEAFF	TGTGCCAGCAGCCAAGAATGGGGGCAGGCAGTGCGGAACACTGAAGCTTTCTTT
16	-	TRBJ1-1	TRBV2	-	CASSEGPSAIGTEAFF	TGTGCCAGCAGTGAAGGACCATCAGCCATCGGCACTGAAGCTTTCTTT
15	few	TRBJ2-5	TRBV12-3/TRBV12-4	TRBD2	CASSTKGGARWTQYF	TGTGCCAGCAGTACTAAGGGAGGGGCCCGCTGGACCCAGTACTTC
16	few	TRBJ2-3	TRBV24-1	-	CATSDPRRGSTDTQYF	TGTGCCACCAGTGACCCCAGGAGGGGCAGCACAGATACGCAGTATTTT
14	few	TRBJ2-1	TRBV3-1	TRBD2	CASSGTSGAAEQFF	TGTGCCAGCAGCGGGACTAGCGGCGCCGCTGAGCAGTTCTTC
18	few	TRBJ2-1	TRBV5-1	TRBD2	CASSSGSVAGGSYNEQFF	TGCGCCAGCAGCTCCGGCAGCGTAGCGGGGGGGTCCTACAATGAGCAGTTCTTC
15	-	TRBJ2-7	TRBV20-1	-	CSARVRPGRLEEQYF	TGCAGTGCTAGAGTTCGACCGGGACGGCTGGAAGAGCAGTACTTC